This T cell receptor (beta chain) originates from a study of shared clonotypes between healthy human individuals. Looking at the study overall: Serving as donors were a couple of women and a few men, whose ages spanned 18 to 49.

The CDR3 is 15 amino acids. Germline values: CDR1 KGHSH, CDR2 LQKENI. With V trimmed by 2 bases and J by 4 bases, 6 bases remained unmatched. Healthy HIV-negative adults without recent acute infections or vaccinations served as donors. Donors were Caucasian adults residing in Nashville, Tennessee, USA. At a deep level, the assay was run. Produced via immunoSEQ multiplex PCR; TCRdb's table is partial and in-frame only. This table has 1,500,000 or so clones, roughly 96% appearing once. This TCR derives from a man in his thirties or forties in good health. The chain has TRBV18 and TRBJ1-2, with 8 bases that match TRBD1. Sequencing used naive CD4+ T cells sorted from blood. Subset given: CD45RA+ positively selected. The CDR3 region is CASSPGAGGVYGYTF. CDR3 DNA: TGTGCCAGCTCACCAGGGGCAGGGGGCGTCTATGGCTACACCTTC.